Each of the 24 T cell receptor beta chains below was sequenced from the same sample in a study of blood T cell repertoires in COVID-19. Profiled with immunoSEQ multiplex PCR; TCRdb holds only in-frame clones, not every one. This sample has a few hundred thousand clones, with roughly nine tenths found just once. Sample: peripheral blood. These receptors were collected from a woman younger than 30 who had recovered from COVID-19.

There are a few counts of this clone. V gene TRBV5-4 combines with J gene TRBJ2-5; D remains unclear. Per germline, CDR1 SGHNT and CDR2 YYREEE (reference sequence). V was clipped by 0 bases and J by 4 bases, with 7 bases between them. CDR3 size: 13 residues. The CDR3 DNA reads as TGTGCCAGCAGCTTGGAGACATCAGAGACCCAGTACTTC. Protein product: CASSLETSETQYF.

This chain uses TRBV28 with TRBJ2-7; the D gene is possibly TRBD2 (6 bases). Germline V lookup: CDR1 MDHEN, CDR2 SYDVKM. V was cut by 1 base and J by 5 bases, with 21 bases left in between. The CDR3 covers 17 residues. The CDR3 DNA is TGTGCCAGCAGTTTATCCCCCGTATTTCAGGGCGGGAACGAGCAGTACTTC. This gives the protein CASSLSPVFQGGNEQYF.

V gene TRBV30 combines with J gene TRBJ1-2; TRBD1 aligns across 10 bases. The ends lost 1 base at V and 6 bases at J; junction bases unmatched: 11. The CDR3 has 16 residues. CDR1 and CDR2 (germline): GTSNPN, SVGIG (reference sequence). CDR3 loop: CAWSDWDRGGPDGYTF. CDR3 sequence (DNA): TGTGCCTGGAGTGATTGGGACAGGGGTGGGCCGGATGGCTACACCTTC.

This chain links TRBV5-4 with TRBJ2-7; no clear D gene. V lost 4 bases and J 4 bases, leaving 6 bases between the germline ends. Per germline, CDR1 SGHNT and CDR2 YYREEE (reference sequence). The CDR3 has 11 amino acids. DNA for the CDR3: TGTGCCAGCAGCGCAGAATACGAGCAGTACTTC. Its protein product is CASSAEYEQYF.

This chain's CDR3 is CASSLRESRNTEAFF. CDR3 bases: TGTGCCAGCAGCCTCAGGGAAAGTCGGAACACTGAAGCTTTCTTT. The chain combines TRBV7-6 with TRBJ1-1, with D tentatively TRBD1 (5 bases). The CDR3 is made up of 15 amino acids. Trimming removed 5 bases at V and 1 base at J, with 14 bases between. Germline V lookup: CDR1 SGHVS, CDR2 FNYEAQ.

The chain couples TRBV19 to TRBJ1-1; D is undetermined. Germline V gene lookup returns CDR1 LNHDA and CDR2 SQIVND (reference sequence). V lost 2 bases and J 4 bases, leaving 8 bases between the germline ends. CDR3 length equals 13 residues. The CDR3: CASSISGLTEAFF. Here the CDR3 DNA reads TGTGCCAGTAGTATAAGTGGGCTCACTGAAGCTTTCTTT.

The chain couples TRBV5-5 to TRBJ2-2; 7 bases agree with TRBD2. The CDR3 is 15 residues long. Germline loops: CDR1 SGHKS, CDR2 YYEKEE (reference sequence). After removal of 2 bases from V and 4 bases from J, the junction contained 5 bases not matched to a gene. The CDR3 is CASSFLWEGTGELFF. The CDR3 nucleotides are TGTGCCAGCAGCTTCTTGTGGGAGGGCACCGGGGAGCTGTTTTTT.

The CDR3 coding sequence is TGCAGCGTTGAAGATAGGACTAGCAGCAATTCCTACAATGAGCAGTTCTTC. Amino acid sequence: CSVEDRTSSNSYNEQFF. The V gene is TRBV29-1, the J gene TRBJ2-1; TRBD2 matches at 8 bases. The CDR3 covers 17 residues. Per the germline V gene, CDR1 is SQVTM and CDR2 is ANQGSEA. The trim removed 0 bases at V and 1 base at J, leaving 8 bases unmatched.

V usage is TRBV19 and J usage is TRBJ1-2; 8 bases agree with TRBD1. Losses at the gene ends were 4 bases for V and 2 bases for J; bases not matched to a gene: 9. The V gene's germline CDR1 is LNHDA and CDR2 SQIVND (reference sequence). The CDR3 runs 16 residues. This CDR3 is CASSTYAGQENYGYTF. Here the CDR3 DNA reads TGTGCCAGTAGTACTTACGCGGGACAGGAAAACTATGGCTACACCTTC.

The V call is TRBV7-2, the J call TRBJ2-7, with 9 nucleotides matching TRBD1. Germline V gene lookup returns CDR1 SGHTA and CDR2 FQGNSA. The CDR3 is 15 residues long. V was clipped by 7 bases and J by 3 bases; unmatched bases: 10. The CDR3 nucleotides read TGTGCCAGCACCTCAAGCCCGGGACAGGGCTACGAGCAGTACTTC. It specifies CASTSSPGQGYEQYF.

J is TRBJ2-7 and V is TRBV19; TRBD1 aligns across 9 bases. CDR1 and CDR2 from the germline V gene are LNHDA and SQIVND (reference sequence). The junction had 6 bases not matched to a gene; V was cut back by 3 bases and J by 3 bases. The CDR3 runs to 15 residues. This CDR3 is CASSISGTGNYEQYF. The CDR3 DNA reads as TGTGCCAGTAGTATTTCTGGGACAGGGAACTACGAGCAGTACTTC.

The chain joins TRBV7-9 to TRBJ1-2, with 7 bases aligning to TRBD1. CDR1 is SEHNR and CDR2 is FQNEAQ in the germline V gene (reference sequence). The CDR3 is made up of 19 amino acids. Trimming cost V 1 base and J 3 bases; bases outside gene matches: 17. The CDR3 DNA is TGTGCCAGCAGCTTAGTTGCAGGGGGGAACGCGGTTATTGACTATGGCTACACCTTC. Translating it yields CASSLVAGGNAVIDYGYTF.

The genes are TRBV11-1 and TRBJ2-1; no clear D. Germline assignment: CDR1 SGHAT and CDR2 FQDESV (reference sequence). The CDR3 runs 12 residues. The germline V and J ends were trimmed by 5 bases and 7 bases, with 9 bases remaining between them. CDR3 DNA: TGTGCCAGCAGCCCACTAAAGAATGAGCAGTTCTTC. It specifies CASSPLKNEQFF.

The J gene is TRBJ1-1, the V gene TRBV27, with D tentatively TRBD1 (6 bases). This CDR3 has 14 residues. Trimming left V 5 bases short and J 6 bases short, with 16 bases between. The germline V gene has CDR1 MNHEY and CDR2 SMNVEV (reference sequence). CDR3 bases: TGTGCCAGCAGTGCCGGGACACTAATCCCTGAAGCTTTCTTT. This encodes CASSAGTLIPEAFF.

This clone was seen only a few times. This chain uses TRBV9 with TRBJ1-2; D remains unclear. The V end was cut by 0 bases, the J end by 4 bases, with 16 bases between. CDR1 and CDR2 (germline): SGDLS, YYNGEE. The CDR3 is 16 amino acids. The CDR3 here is CASSVGVRGLGYGYTF. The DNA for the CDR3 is TGTGCCAGCAGCGTAGGGGTTCGGGGTCTGGGCTATGGCTACACCTTC. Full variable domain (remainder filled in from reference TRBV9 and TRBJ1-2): DSGVTQTPKHLITATGQRVTLRCSPRSGDLSVYWYQQSLDQGLQFLIQYYNGEERAKGNILERFSAQQFPDLHSELNLSSLELGDSALYFCASSVGVRGLGYGYTFGSGTRLTVV.

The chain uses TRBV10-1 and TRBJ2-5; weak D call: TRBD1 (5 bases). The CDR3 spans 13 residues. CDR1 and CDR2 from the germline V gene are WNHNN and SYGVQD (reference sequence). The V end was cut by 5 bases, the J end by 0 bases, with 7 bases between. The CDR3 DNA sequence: TGCGCCAGCAGTAAGGGGTACCAAGAGACCCAGTACTTC. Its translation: CASSKGYQETQYF.

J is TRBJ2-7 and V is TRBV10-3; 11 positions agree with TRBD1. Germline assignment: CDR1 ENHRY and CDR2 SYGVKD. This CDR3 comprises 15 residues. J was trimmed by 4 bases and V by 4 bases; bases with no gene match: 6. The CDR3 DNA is TGTGCCATCAGTGGGTGGGGACAGGGGGGGTACGAGCAGTACTTC. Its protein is CAISGWGQGGYEQYF.

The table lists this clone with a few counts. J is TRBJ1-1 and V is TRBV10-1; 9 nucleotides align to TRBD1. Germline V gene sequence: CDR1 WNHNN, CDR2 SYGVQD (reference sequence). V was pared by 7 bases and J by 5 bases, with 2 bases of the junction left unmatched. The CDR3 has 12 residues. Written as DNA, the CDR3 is TGCGCCAGCAAAGGGACAGGGACTGAAGCTTTCTTT. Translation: CASKGTGTEAFF.

The CDR3 nucleotides are TGCGCCAGCAGCCCCCCCTTTCGAGCTAGCGGCTCCTACGAGCAGTACTTC. It yields the protein CASSPPFRASGSYEQYF. The chain is built from TRBV4-1 and TRBJ2-7; 7 bases are a match to TRBD2. This CDR3 comprises 17 residues. Germline-derived CDR1 and CDR2 are MGHRA and YSYEKL. J gave up 0 bases and V 4 bases, and 12 bases lay outside the gene matches.

CDR3 in amino acids: CASSSGGHTEAFF. CDR3 nucleotides: TGTGCCAGCAGTTCAGGGGGGCATACTGAAGCTTTCTTT. The rearrangement joins TRBV27 to TRBJ1-1; 7 bases fit TRBD1. The CDR3 is made up of 13 amino acids. V lost 4 bases to trimming and J lost 5 bases; unmatched junction nucleotides: 4. Germline V gene data show CDR1 as MNHEY and CDR2 as SMNVEV (reference sequence).

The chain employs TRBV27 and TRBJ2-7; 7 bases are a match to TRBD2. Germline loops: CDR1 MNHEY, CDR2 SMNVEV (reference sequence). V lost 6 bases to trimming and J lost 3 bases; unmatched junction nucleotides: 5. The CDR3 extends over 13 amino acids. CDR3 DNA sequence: TGTGCCAGCAGGAAGGCGGGGGTCTACGAGCAGTACTTC. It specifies CASRKAGVYEQYF.

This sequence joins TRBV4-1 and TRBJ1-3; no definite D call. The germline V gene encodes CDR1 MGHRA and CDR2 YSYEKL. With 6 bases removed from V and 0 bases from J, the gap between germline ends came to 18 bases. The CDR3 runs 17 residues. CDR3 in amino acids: CASRPASLQSSGNTIYF. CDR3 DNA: TGCGCCAGCAGACCGGCTTCCTTACAGAGCTCTGGAAACACCATATATTTT.

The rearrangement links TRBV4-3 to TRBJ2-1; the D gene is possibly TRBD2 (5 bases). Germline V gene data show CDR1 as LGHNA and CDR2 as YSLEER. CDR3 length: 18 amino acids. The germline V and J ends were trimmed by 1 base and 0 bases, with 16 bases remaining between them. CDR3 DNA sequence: TGCGCCAGCAGCCAAGGGACTTTTTACTTCAGCTCCTACAATGAGCAGTTCTTC. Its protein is CASSQGTFYFSSYNEQFF.

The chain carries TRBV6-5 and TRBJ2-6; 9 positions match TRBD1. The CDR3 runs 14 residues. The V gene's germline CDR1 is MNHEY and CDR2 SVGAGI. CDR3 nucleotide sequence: TGTGCGTCGGGACAGGGCTCTGGGGCCAACGTCCTGACTTTC. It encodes CASGQGSGANVLTF.